This T cell receptor (beta chain) is drawn from a study of cytomegalovirus exposure and HLA in healthy donors. A note on this clone: Its antigen remains unknown.

J lost 2 bases, V lost 2 bases, and 7 bases had no gene match. Germline CDR1 reads SNHLY; CDR2 reads FYNNEI. This CDR3 region has 16 residues. Primers for the PCR totalled 60 Vbeta and 13 Jbeta. The table came from immunoSEQ multiplex PCR; TCRdb's copy has only in-frame clones and leaves some out. The table lists approximately 110,000 clones, 76% of them singletons. Points from the study as a whole: High specificity and sensitivity for cytomegalovirus status were reported for the classifier.

The specimen was PBMCs. The chain joins TRBV2 to TRBJ1-1; 8 nucleotides line up with TRBD1. The TCR originated in a man between 45 and 60 years old in good health and CMV-seronegative. CDR3 loop: CASSERDRITNTEAFF. The CDR3 nucleotides read TGTGCCAGCAGTGAAAGGGACAGGATTACTAACACTGAAGCTTTCTTT.